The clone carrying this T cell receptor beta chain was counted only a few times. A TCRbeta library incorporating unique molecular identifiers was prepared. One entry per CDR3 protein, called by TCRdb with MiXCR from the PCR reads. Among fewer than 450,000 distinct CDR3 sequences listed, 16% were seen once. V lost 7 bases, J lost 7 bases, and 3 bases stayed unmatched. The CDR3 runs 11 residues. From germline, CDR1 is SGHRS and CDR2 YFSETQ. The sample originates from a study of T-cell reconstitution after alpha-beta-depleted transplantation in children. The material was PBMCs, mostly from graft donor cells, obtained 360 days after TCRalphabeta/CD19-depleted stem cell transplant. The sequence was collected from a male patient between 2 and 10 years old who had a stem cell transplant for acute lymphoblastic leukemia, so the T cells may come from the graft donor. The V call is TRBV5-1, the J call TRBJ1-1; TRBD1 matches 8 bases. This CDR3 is CASRQGNEAFF. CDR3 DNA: TGCGCCAGCCGACAGGGGAATGAAGCTTTCTTT.